This entry lists 10 T cell receptor beta chains sequenced from one sample in a study of T cell responses to AZD1222 COVID-19 vaccine. Method: immunoSEQ multiplex PCR; TCRdb's copy keeps in-frame clones and lacks some. The table shows approximately 96,000 clones, with around 84% occurring only once. Sample: peripheral blood, taken 28 days after the second AZD1222 dose. These receptors came from an adult who received the AZD1222 COVID-19 vaccine.

This clone was found once. The CDR3 reads CASSTQRNTEAFF. The DNA of the CDR3 is TGTGCCAGTAGTACACAGAGGAACACTGAAGCTTTCTTT. The chain is built from TRBV19 and TRBJ1-1, with no clear D. Germline loops: CDR1 LNHDA, CDR2 SQIVND (reference sequence). V was clipped by 4 bases and J by 1 base, with 7 bases between them. The CDR3 contains 13 residues.

The chain carries TRBV5-1 and TRBJ2-2; 11 nucleotides agree with TRBD2. Unmatched junction bases numbered 4, after V lost 3 bases and J lost 6 bases. The CDR3 is 15 residues long. The germline gives CDR1 SGHRS, CDR2 YFSETQ. The CDR3 protein is CASSSLAGVAGELFF. In DNA form, the CDR3 reads TGCGCCAGCAGCTCACTAGCGGGGGTGGCCGGGGAGCTGTTTTTT. The full variable domain, with the rest looked up from reference TRBV5-1 and TRBJ2-2, is KAGVTQTPRYLIKTRGQQVTLSCSPISGHRSVSWYQQTPGQGLQFLFEYFSETQRNKGNFPGRFSGRQFSNSRSEMNVSTLELGDSALYLCASSSLAGVAGELFFGEGSRLTVL.

V gene TRBV15 combines with J gene TRBJ1-6; the D is unclear. The germline V and J ends were trimmed by 0 bases and 7 bases, with 10 bases remaining between them. Germline V lookup: CDR1 LNHNV, CDR2 YYDKDF (reference sequence). This CDR3 comprises 15 residues. The CDR3 bases are TGTGCCACCAGCAGAGATCGGGGAAAGAATTCACCCCTCCACTTT. It encodes CATSRDRGKNSPLHF.

The chain links TRBV28 to TRBJ2-5, with unresolved D. Deletions cut 3 bases from V and 7 bases from J, with 12 bases between. The CDR3 contains 13 residues. The V gene's germline CDR1 is MDHEN and CDR2 SYDVKM. The CDR3 loop is CASSFGAVRTQYF. CDR3 DNA: TGTGCCAGCAGTTTCGGCGCAGTCCGGACCCAGTACTTC.

The chain has TRBV30 and TRBJ2-4, with D possibly being TRBD2 (5 bases). CDR3 length equals 15 residues. The ends were cut back, 2 bases at V and 7 bases at J, with 18 bases in the middle. The germline V gene encodes CDR1 GTSNPN and CDR2 SVGIG (reference sequence). Written as DNA, the CDR3 is TGTGCCTGGAGTACCCCGAGGGTTCAGGTGAACATTCAGTACTTC. It specifies CAWSTPRVQVNIQYF.

The table lists this clone with a count of one. The gene calls are TRBV7-2 and TRBJ2-5; either TRBD1 or TRBD2 may supply D (9 bases each). V was cut by 2 bases and J by 7 bases, with 23 bases left in between. Germline assignment: CDR1 SGHTA and CDR2 FQGNSA. This CDR3 contains 17 residues. The CDR3 region is CASSLSGTGRGGMTQYF. The CDR3 DNA sequence: TGTGCCAGCAGCTTATCGGGGACAGGGCGGGGGGGAATGACCCAGTACTTC.

The gene calls are TRBV5-4 and TRBJ1-5; a weak D match, TRBD1 (6 bases). CDR1 and CDR2 from the germline V gene are SGHNT and YYREEE (reference sequence). V was shortened by 2 bases and J by 6 bases, with 24 bases between the two germline ends. The CDR3 is 18 amino acids. The DNA for the CDR3 is TGTGCCAGCAGCTTTGCCGATTCTTCTCAGGGGCTTGGTCAGCCCCAGCATTTT. It specifies CASSFADSSQGLGQPQHF.

V is TRBV27 and J is TRBJ1-6; D not certain. V shed 2 bases and J shed 7 bases, with 9 bases lying between them. Per the germline V gene, CDR1 is MNHEY and CDR2 is SMNVEV (reference sequence). The CDR3 contains 14 residues. The CDR3 DNA follows: TGTGCCAGCAGTTTAGGAAGCCGGAATTCACCCCTCCACTTT. Encoded protein: CASSLGSRNSPLHF.

This sequence joins TRBV5-4 and TRBJ1-2; the match to TRBD1 covers 7 bases. The CDR3 extends over 15 amino acids. Germline CDR1 reads SGHNT; CDR2 reads YYREEE (reference sequence). V was clipped by 1 base and J by 3 bases; unmatched bases: 6. For the CDR3, the DNA is TGTGCCAGCAGCTTGCGAACAGGGGATTACTATGGCTACACCTTC. This codes for CASSLRTGDYYGYTF.

The chain has TRBV5-4 and TRBJ2-3; tentatively, D is TRBD2 (5 bases). In germline, CDR1 is SGHNT, CDR2 YYREEE (reference sequence). The CDR3 extends over 15 amino acids. The germline V and J ends were trimmed by 0 bases and 0 bases, with 8 bases remaining between them. The CDR3 here is CASSLEDSSTDTQYF. The CDR3 region has the DNA TGTGCCAGCAGCTTGGAGGACTCTAGCACAGATACGCAGTATTTT. Together with reference TRBV5-4 and TRBJ2-3, the CDR3 gives the full variable domain: ETGVTQSPTHLIKTRGQQVTLRCSSQSGHNTVSWYQQALGQGPQFIFQYYREEENGRGNFPPRFSGLQFPNYSSELNVNALELDDSALYLCASSLEDSSTDTQYFGPGTRLTVL.